This T cell receptor beta chain was sequenced in a study of vaccination and CD4 T cells after COVID-19. Study-wide results and limits: Counts of SARS-CoV-2-reactive clonotypes had a median that went from about 20 to 38, a nonsignificant change.

In its sample, this clonotype was seen a few times. What it binds is unknown. Treatment meaning: approximately 9-day PBMC culture with coronavirus spike peptide pools or control peptides (ViraFEST assay). Researchers used the Oncomine TCR Beta short-read assay to sequence DNA from cultured CD4+ T cells. MiXCR was run by TCRdb on the PCR reads, yielding one entry per CDR3 protein. Counted here are about 15,000 distinct CDR3 sequences, approximately 60% occurring once; the ten biggest clones make up 6.2%. The origin of this receptor is a human donor who had recovered from COVID-19. Sequencing used CD4+ T cells from blood, cultured in vitro.

The CDR3 nucleotides read TGTGCCAGCAGCTTAGAGACAGGACTAAAGGGGCAGGGCTACACCTTC. Residues: CASSLETGLKGQGYTF. The V and J genes are TRBV7-6 and TRBJ1-2, with TRBD1 as a possible D gene (6 bases). This CDR3 is 16 amino acids long. The ends were cut back, 1 base at V and 8 bases at J, with 20 bases in the middle. The germline gives CDR1 SGHVS, CDR2 FNYEAQ.